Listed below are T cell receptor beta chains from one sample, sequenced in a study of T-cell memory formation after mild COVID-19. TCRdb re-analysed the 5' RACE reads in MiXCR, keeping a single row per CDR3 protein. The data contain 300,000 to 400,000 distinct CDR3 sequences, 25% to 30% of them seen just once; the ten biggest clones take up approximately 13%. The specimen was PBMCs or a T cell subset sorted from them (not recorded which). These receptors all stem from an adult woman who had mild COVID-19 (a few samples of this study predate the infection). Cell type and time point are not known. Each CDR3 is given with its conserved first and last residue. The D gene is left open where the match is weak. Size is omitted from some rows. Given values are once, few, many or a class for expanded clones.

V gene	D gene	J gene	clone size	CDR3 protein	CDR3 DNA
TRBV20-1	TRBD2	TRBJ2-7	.	CSAPTSGGPDEQYF	TGCAGTGCCCCGACTAGCGGGGGACCTGACGAGCAGTACTTC
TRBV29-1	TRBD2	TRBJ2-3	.	CSVSSGRAEGTQYF	TGCAGCGTCTCTAGCGGGAGGGCCGAGGGTACGCAGTATTTT
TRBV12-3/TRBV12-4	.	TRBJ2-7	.	CASSKESHYEQYF	TGTGCCAGCTCCAAGGAGAGCCACTACGAGCAGTACTTC
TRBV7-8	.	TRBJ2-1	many	CASSLAHTSRSYNEQFF	TGTGCCAGCAGCTTAGCGCATACTAGCCGTTCCTACAATGAGCAGTTCTTC
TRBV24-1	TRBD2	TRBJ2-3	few	CATSDPGTSGPIHPSTDTQYF	TGTGCCACCAGTGATCCCGGGACTAGCGGCCCAATCCACCCTAGCACAGATACGCAGTATTTT
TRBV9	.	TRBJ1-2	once	CASSGDSLYGYTF	TGTGCCAGCAGCGGAGACAGCCTCTATGGCTACACCTTC
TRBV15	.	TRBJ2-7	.	CATSRETRSGEQYF	TGTGCCACCAGCAGGGAAACCCGATCGGGCGAGCAGTACTTC
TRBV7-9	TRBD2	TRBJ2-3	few	CASSFLWTSGGDTQYF	TGTGCCAGCAGCTTCCTCTGGACTAGCGGGGGAGATACGCAGTATTTT
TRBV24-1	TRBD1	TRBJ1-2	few	CATSDLGRTGNGYTF	TGTGCCACCAGTGATTTAGGCCGGACAGGGAATGGCTACACCTTC
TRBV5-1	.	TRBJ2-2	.	CASSLDPPGTGELFF	TGCGCCAGCAGCTTGGATCCCCCCGGGACCGGGGAGCTGTTTTTT
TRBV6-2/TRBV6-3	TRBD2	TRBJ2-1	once	CASSRGQREQFF	TGTGCCAGCAGCCGTGGGCAGCGGGAACAGTTCTTC